What follows are 10 T cell receptor beta chains derived from one specimen sequenced in a study of regulatory T cells in long-lasting Graves disease. Documented time point: newly diagnosed GD, antithyroid drugs for less than 3 months. The TCR library was made from RNA extracted from PBMCs. Library construction for TCR beta used iRepertoire HTBI primers and Arm-PCR of CDR3 regions. TCRdb re-called the multiplex PCR reads through MiXCR, storing one row per CDR3 protein. The sample carries about 400,000 distinct CDR3 sequences, roughly a sixth recorded once. Sequencing was performed on peripheral blood mononuclear cells (PBMCs), taken at new diagnosis, from a patient treated with antithyroid drugs. These receptor sequences come from a female donor with Graves disease.

This clonotype has just one count. The CDR3: CAISESYSGSGTDTQYF. As DNA, the CDR3 is TGTGCCATCAGTGAGTCATATAGCGGGAGTGGCACAGATACGCAGTATTTT. The chain combines TRBV10-3 with TRBJ2-3; TRBD2 matches at 9 bases. Germline CDR1 ENHRY, CDR2 SYGVKD. V was clipped by 0 bases and J by 1 base; unmatched bases: 5. This CDR3 comprises 17 residues.

This chain links TRBV3-1 with TRBJ1-2; D is perhaps TRBD1 (5 bases). The CDR3 totals 13 residues. The V gene lost 7 bases and the J gene lost 8 bases, with 17 bases spanning the gap. Germline CDR1 and CDR2: LGHDT and YNNKEL (reference sequence). The CDR3 loop is CASNLGGLGGYTF. Here the CDR3 DNA reads TGTGCCAGCAACCTTGGGGGTTTGGGAGGCTACACCTTC. Based on the CDR3 plus reference TRBV3-1 and TRBJ1-2, the full variable domain is DTAVSQTPKYLVTQMGNDKSIKCEQNLGHDTMYWYKQDSKKFLKIMFSYNNKELIINETVPNRFSPKSPDKAHLNLHINSLELGDSAVYFCASNLGGLGGYTFGSGTRLTVV.

In its sample, this clonotype was seen many times. The chain recombines TRBV10-2 with TRBJ2-7, with unresolved D. The CDR3 extends over 11 amino acids. Germline V gene data show CDR1 as WSHSY and CDR2 as SAAADI. V was trimmed by 3 bases and J by 7 bases, leaving 7 bases between them. CDR3 nucleotide sequence: TGCGCCAGCAGTGAAGCTGAGGAGCAGTACTTC. This gives the protein CASSEAEEQYF.

This clonotype was counted ten times or more. The DNA for the CDR3 is TGTGCCAGCAGCCATGGACGTTCAGAGCAGTACTTC. Translation gives CASSHGRSEQYF. J is TRBJ2-7 and V is TRBV7-9; no clear D gene. V was pared by 5 bases and J by 7 bases, with 12 bases between. From germline, CDR1 is SEHNR and CDR2 FQNEAQ (reference sequence). This CDR3 is built from 12 residues.

This clonotype was counted between two and nine times. This chain connects TRBV6-2 or TRBV6-3 to TRBJ2-3; TRBD1 matches 8 bases. The germline V gene has CDR1 MNHEY and CDR2 SVGEGT. J lost 4 bases, V lost 5 bases, and 8 bases had no gene match. The CDR3 covers 15 residues. The CDR3 DNA reads as TGTGCCAGCAGTGACGGCGGACAGGGATCAGATACGCAGTATTTT. This translates into CASSDGGQGSDTQYF.

V is TRBV5-8 and J is TRBJ2-7; D is uncertain. Per the germline V gene, CDR1 is SGHTS and CDR2 is YDEGEE. The CDR3 is 16 amino acids. With 1 base removed from V and 2 bases from J, the gap between germline ends came to 16 bases. DNA for the CDR3: TGTGCCAGCAGCTTGTTTAGGGCAGGCATTCCCTACGAGCAGTACTTC. Translation: CASSLFRAGIPYEQYF.

The genes are TRBV15 and TRBJ2-1; maybe TRBD1 (5 bases). V dropped 0 bases and J dropped 9 bases, with 9 bases sitting between them. CDR3 length: 13 amino acids. Germline values: CDR1 LNHNV, CDR2 YYDKDF (reference sequence). CDR3 residues: CATSRDKGAEQFF. As DNA, the CDR3 is TGTGCCACCAGCAGAGATAAAGGGGCTGAGCAGTTCTTC.

This clonotype occurred many times. The chain carries TRBV6-1 and TRBJ1-1; D gene uncertain. Per germline, CDR1 MNHNS and CDR2 SASEGT. This CDR3 region has 11 residues. The ends were cut back, 7 bases at V and 6 bases at J, with 9 bases in the middle. The CDR3 sequence is CASIRVAEAFF. CDR3 nucleotide sequence: TGTGCCAGCATCAGAGTGGCTGAAGCTTTCTTT.

This clonotype was detected many times. The rearrangement links TRBV12-3 or TRBV12-4 to TRBJ2-3, with 8 nucleotides matching TRBD2. V was pared by 6 bases and J by 2 bases, with 7 bases of the junction left unmatched. This CDR3 region has 15 residues. The CDR3 region has the DNA TGTGCCAGCAGGCTCAGCGGGGGTACCACAGATACGCAGTATTTT. Its protein is CASRLSGGTTDTQYF.

As regards this clonotype: A read error may be the cause here, since a much bigger clone is one base away. The rearrangement links TRBV7-2 to TRBJ2-3; a possible D gene is TRBD1 (5 bases). The DNA matches TRBJ1-1 better at its end, which makes the J call doubtful. The CDR3 is 15 residues long. Germline-derived CDR1 and CDR2 are SGHTA and FQGNSA. The CDR3 loop reads CACSPRGPTSPAAFF. The CDR3 bases are TGTGCCTGCAGCCCGCGGGGCCCCACTTCCCCGGCAGCTTTCTTT.